This T cell receptor beta chain was captured in a study of beta chain features in type 1 diabetes. Study background: Cells sorted and examined across all samples totaled 107,917,701. General study findings and limits: Type 1 diabetes patients had VDJ junctions that carried fewer insertions and more deletions. Patients with Type 1 diabetes showed moderately but significantly shorter TCRB CDR3s in all four CD4+ subsets.

The entirety of the isolated RNA underwent reverse transcription, so expressed TCRB transcripts were sequenced. The method was immunoSEQ multiplex PCR; TCRdb's version includes in-frame clones alone and lacks a portion of them. The sample yields about 740,000 clones, roughly 13% seen once. The CDR3 extends over 13 amino acids. The V segment lost 0 bases and the J segment 9 bases; nucleotides outside the gene matches: 4. Germline V CDR1 and CDR2: SQVTM, ANQGSEA. About this clone itself: The antigen is not known.

A heparinised blood draw that averaged around 110 mL was obtained once from each donor. Sorted populations all had greater than 98% purity. The TCR was taken from a man younger than 35 with type 1 diabetes. Sequencing used naive CD4+ T cells from blood. The V and J genes are TRBV29-1 and TRBJ1-3; 8 bases map to TRBD1. In DNA, the CDR3 is TGCAGCGTTGAAGAGGGCCAGGGGGCCACCATATATTTT. Translating it yields CSVEEGQGATIYF.